This T cell receptor beta chain was recovered during a study of T cell clonality in common variable immunodeficiency. There are many counts of this clone. Its antigen is unknown. Coverage ceases 3 residues before the CDR3 finishes, and the germline J gene fills in the end. The same CDR3 arises from other DNA sequences in this sample as well. Study results and limitations: Fewer deletions and N-nucleotide insertions were reportedly seen in common variable immunodeficiency TCR beta sequences. Fewer TCRbeta clones were shared among CVID subjects than controls.

Per germline, CDR1 MNHNS and CDR2 SASEGT. V lost 1 base and J lost 4; bases outside the gene matches: 0. This CDR3 contains 14 residues. TCRdb keeps only in-frame clones here, not all; method: immunoSEQ multiplex PCR. This sample has under 50,000 clones, each found more than once. The V and J genes are TRBV6-1 and TRBJ2-3, with TRBD1 matching over 9 bases. The sequence was obtained from a person aged 18 to 70 in good health. What was sequenced was peripheral blood mononuclear cells. This chain's CDR3 is CASSEGQGADTQYF. The sequenced part of the CDR3 DNA is TGTGCCAGCAGTGAAGGACAGGGGGCAGATACG.